These 31 T cell receptor beta chains share one sample of origin, sequenced in a study of blood T cells in healthy people across ages. Through a sample-barcoded 5' primer and a J-beta primer mix, a second PCR was run for roughly 6 to 11 cycles. TCRdb redid the calling of the 5' RACE reads with MiXCR, one entry per CDR3 protein. Among over 600,000 distinct CDR3 sequences listed, 35% to 50% were seen once. Sequencing was performed on blood. Receptor source: a man at least 80 years old in good health.

The V and J genes are TRBV5-6 and TRBJ2-7; a possible D gene is TRBD2 (6 bases). CDR3 size: 15 residues. Per the germline V gene, CDR1 is SGHDT and CDR2 is YYEEEE. V was clipped by 5 bases and J by 3 bases, with 18 bases between them. The CDR3 DNA reads TGTGCCAGCAGTGGCGGGACCCCGGCCTTCTACGAGCAGTACTTC. This translates into CASSGGTPAFYEQYF.

V and J are TRBV3-1 and TRBJ2-1, with D possibly being TRBD1 (5 bases). The germline gives CDR1 LGHDT, CDR2 YNNKEL (reference sequence). V was trimmed by 2 bases and J by 9 bases, leaving 11 bases between them. The CDR3 has 13 amino acids. CDR3 amino acids: CASSQWSRGEQFF. Written as DNA, the CDR3 is TGTGCCAGCAGCCAATGGTCTAGGGGTGAGCAGTTCTTC.

The chain employs TRBV27 and TRBJ1-5; D is unclear. CDR1 is MNHEY and CDR2 is SMNVEV in the germline V gene (reference sequence). This CDR3 contains 12 residues. Trimming left V 8 bases short and J 3 bases short, with 8 bases between. CDR3 sequence: CASGEPNQPQHF. CDR3 sequence (DNA): TGTGCCAGCGGAGAGCCCAATCAGCCCCAGCATTTT.

This clonotype was observed a few times. The chain has TRBV27 and TRBJ2-1; 7 nucleotides agree with TRBD2. Germline-derived CDR1 and CDR2 are MNHEY and SMNVEV (reference sequence). This CDR3 region has 16 residues. J lost 6 bases, V lost 2 bases, and 10 bases had no gene match. As DNA, the CDR3 is TGTGCCAGCAGTTTAAGACTAGCCGGTTACGGCAATGAGCAGTTCTTC. This encodes CASSLRLAGYGNEQFF.

This clonotype was recorded at least ten times. This chain links TRBV5-1 with TRBJ2-5, with D maybe TRBD1 (7 bases). The CDR3 consists of 14 residues. Germline lookup yields CDR1 SGHRS and CDR2 YFSETQ. V was cut by 4 bases and J by 4 bases, with 14 bases left in between. The CDR3 region is CASSQGGGAETQYF. CDR3 DNA: TGCGCCAGCAGCCAAGGAGGGGGCGCAGAGACCCAGTACTTC.

This clonotype has a count of ten or more. The genes are TRBV29-1 and TRBJ1-5; no reliable D call. The V and J ends lost 5 bases and 1 base respectively, with 9 bases between them. The CDR3 consists of 13 residues. Germline loops: CDR1 SQVTM, CDR2 ANQGSEA. CDR3 protein: CSVRSGSNQPQHF. DNA for the CDR3: TGCAGCGTTCGTTCTGGGAGCAATCAGCCCCAGCATTTT.

The V and J genes are TRBV28 and TRBJ2-7; D is uncertain. V was pared by 6 bases and J by 7 bases, with 10 bases between. Germline CDR1 reads MDHEN; CDR2 reads SYDVKM. The CDR3 spans 11 residues. The CDR3 sequence: CASRSPAEQYF. CDR3 nucleotides: TGTGCCAGCAGATCTCCTGCTGAGCAGTACTTC.

This clonotype showed up just a few times. The CDR3 sequence: CASSPGRDLTDTQYF. The DNA for the CDR3 is TGCGCCAGCAGCCCAGGGCGGGACCTCACAGATACGCAGTATTTT. The J gene is TRBJ2-3, the V gene TRBV5-1; perhaps TRBD2 as D (6 bases). Between the trimmed V and J ends, which lost 4 bases and 2 bases, there was a span of 14 bases. The CDR3 runs to 15 residues. From germline, CDR1 is SGHRS and CDR2 YFSETQ. Variable domain in full (rest from reference TRBV5-1 and TRBJ2-3): KAGVTQTPRYLIKTRGQQVTLSCSPISGHRSVSWYQQTPGQGLQFLFEYFSETQRNKGNFPGRFSGRQFSNSRSEMNVSTLELGDSALYLCASSPGRDLTDTQYFGPGTRLTVL.

As concerns this clonotype: Germline is not matched at one junction end, which may reflect a read error. The rearrangement uses TRBV20-1 and TRBJ1-4; a possible D gene is TRBD1 (6 bases). The CDR3 runs to 14 residues. Per the germline V gene, CDR1 is DFQATT and CDR2 is SNEGSKA (reference sequence). The CDR3: CSARDGGRNEELFF. CDR3 DNA: TGCAGTGCTAGAGATGGGGGCCGTAATGAAGAACTGTTTTTT.

This clonotype was observed a few times. The chain joins TRBV29-1 to TRBJ2-7, with D perhaps matching TRBD2 (5 bases). Germline V lookup: CDR1 SQVTM, CDR2 ANQGSEA. Deletions cut 7 bases from V and 0 bases from J, with 16 bases between. CDR3 size: 14 residues. CDR3 region: CSARPMGSSYEQYF. The CDR3 coding sequence is TGCAGCGCCAGGCCCATGGGGAGCTCCTACGAGCAGTACTTC.

This clonotype was counted only a few times. V and J are TRBV5-1 and TRBJ2-1, with TRBD2 identical over 9 bases. In germline, CDR1 is SGHRS, CDR2 YFSETQ. This CDR3 region has 16 residues. V lost 0 bases, J lost 8 bases, and 9 bases stayed unmatched. Here the CDR3 DNA reads TGCGCCAGCAGCTTGGAGGTAGCGGGAGTTGGTGATGAGCAGTTCTTC. Amino acid sequence: CASSLEVAGVGDEQFF. Drawing the rest from reference TRBV5-1 and TRBJ2-1, the complete variable domain is KAGVTQTPRYLIKTRGQQVTLSCSPISGHRSVSWYQQTPGQGLQFLFEYFSETQRNKGNFPGRFSGRQFSNSRSEMNVSTLELGDSALYLCASSLEVAGVGDEQFFGPGTRLTVL.

The rearrangement links TRBV5-1 to TRBJ2-3; D remains unclear. The CDR3 extends over 16 amino acids. Per germline, CDR1 SGHRS and CDR2 YFSETQ. V lost 0 bases to trimming and J lost 2 bases, with 13 bases between them. The CDR3 loop is CASSLEGRLFTDTQYF. The CDR3 DNA reads TGCGCCAGCAGCTTGGAAGGAAGACTGTTCACAGATACGCAGTATTTT.

Concerning this clonotype: The junction and the germline gene differ at one end; a read error may be behind it. This chain joins TRBV5-1 and TRBJ2-2; D perhaps matches TRBD2 (5 bases). Germline-derived CDR1 and CDR2 are SGHRS and YFSETQ. The CDR3 has 17 residues. The CDR3: CASSFGFLQRNTGVLFF. The CDR3 coding sequence is TGCGCCAGCAGTTTTGGATTCTTACAGAGAAACACCGGGGTGCTGTTTTTT.

Comments on this clonotype: A much bigger clone sits one base away, suggesting this may be a read error. The chain links TRBV7-9 to TRBJ2-1; D not resolved. The J call may be wrong; the DNA end is better matched by TRBJ2-7. Germline loops: CDR1 SEHNR, CDR2 FQNEAQ (reference sequence). The CDR3 is 16 amino acids. CDR3 sequence reads: CASSLADPLEYNEQYF. DNA for the CDR3: TGTGCCAGCAGCTTGGCTGACCCGCTCGAATACAATGAGCAGTACTTC.

This clonotype came up once. The chain has TRBV7-9 and TRBJ1-2, with D possibly being TRBD1 (6 bases). Per germline, CDR1 SEHNR and CDR2 FQNEAQ (reference sequence). The CDR3 consists of 14 residues. Trimming stripped 2 bases from V and 8 bases from J, with 15 bases between. CDR3 protein: CASSLWTAYEGYTF. The DNA of the CDR3 is TGTGCCAGCAGCTTATGGACAGCGTACGAAGGCTACACCTTC.

The CDR3 reads CASSLGQPNEKLFF. In nucleotides, the CDR3 is TGTGCCAGCAGTTTAGGACAGCCTAATGAAAAACTGTTTTTT. The genes are TRBV12-3 or TRBV12-4 and TRBJ1-4; maybe TRBD1 (5 bases). The CDR3 consists of 14 residues. V lost 1 base, J lost 3 bases, and 6 bases lay in between.

This chain joins TRBV19 and TRBJ1-5, with D maybe TRBD1 (5 bases). Germline CDR1 reads LNHDA; CDR2 reads SQIVND (reference sequence). The CDR3 is 13 residues long. Between the trimmed V and J ends, which lost 9 bases and 2 bases, there was a span of 11 bases. The CDR3 reads CARSVGRNQPQHF. The CDR3, as DNA: TGTGCCAGGAGCGTGGGACGCAATCAGCCCCAGCATTTT.

The chain couples TRBV27 to TRBJ2-1; 11 bases map to TRBD2. The CDR3 sequence is 15 residues long. V shed 7 bases and J 3 bases; nucleotides not matched to a gene: 5. Germline CDR1 MNHEY, CDR2 SMNVEV (reference sequence). Here the CDR3 reads CASTAGTSGYNEQFF. The CDR3 DNA follows: TGTGCCAGCACCGCCGGGACTAGCGGCTACAATGAGCAGTTCTTC.

This clonotype was recorded once. This rearrangement joins TRBV7-9 to TRBJ1-2; D gene unclear. The CDR3 spans 14 residues. V lost 2 bases and J lost 4, with 11 bases in between. In germline, CDR1 is SEHNR, CDR2 FQNEAQ (reference sequence). This CDR3 reads CASSLWERAYGYTF. The CDR3 DNA sequence: TGTGCCAGCAGCTTATGGGAAAGGGCCTATGGCTACACCTTC.

This clonotype was observed at least ten times. The chain uses TRBV11-2 and TRBJ2-7; D remains ambiguous. The CDR3 loop spans 14 amino acids. Between the trimmed V and J ends, which lost 0 bases and 6 bases, there was a span of 12 bases. Germline CDR1 is SGHAT and CDR2 is FQNNGV. The DNA of the CDR3 is TGTGCCAGCAGCTTAGACCTGGTCGGTGGCGAGCAGTACTTC. The encoded protein is CASSLDLVGGEQYF.

The gene calls are TRBV29-1 and TRBJ1-4, with D unresolved. Trimming cost V 0 bases and J 1 base, with 6 bases left between them. Germline assignment: CDR1 SQVTM and CDR2 ANQGSEA. The CDR3 consists of 14 residues. The CDR3 loop is CSVEDLGTNEKLFF. As DNA, the CDR3 is TGCAGCGTTGAAGATCTGGGAACTAATGAAAAACTGTTTTTT.

The chain recombines TRBV6-5 with TRBJ1-2; 8 nucleotides agree with TRBD1. The CDR3 sequence is 15 residues long. CDR1 MNHEY and CDR2 SVGAGI come from the germline V gene. With V trimmed by 9 bases and J by 4 bases, 13 bases remained unmatched. CDR3 nucleotide sequence: TGTGCCAGTCTTTCCAGGGGGCTAAACAGCTATGGCTACACCTTC. Its protein is CASLSRGLNSYGYTF.

This chain joins TRBV27 and TRBJ2-5, with 10 bases matching TRBD2. There are 15 residues in the CDR3. V was pared by 2 bases and J by 11 bases, with 11 bases of the junction left unmatched. CDR1 and CDR2 (germline): MNHEY, SMNVEV (reference sequence). The CDR3 bases are TGTGCCAGCAGTTTAGGGACTAGCGTGGTCAATGAGCAGTACTTC. Protein sequence: CASSLGTSVVNEQYF.

The chain recombines TRBV3-1 with TRBJ2-7; the D is unclear. Trimming shortened V by 5 bases and J by 2 bases, and 13 bases separated the two germline ends. The CDR3 contains 14 residues. The germline CDR1 and CDR2 sequences are LGHDT and YNNKEL (reference sequence). Written as DNA, the CDR3 is TGTGCCAGCAGCTCCCGGACGGATCCCTACGAGCAGTACTTC. Translated, it gives CASSSRTDPYEQYF.

The chain employs TRBV4-1 and TRBJ2-7; D unclear. The germline V gene has CDR1 MGHRA and CDR2 YSYEKL. This CDR3 is 15 amino acids long. Deletions cut 4 bases from V and 0 bases from J, with 13 bases between. CDR3 nucleotide sequence: TGCGCCAGCAGCCCGAACGCAGGTTACTCCTACGAGCAGTACTTC. Protein sequence: CASSPNAGYSYEQYF.

The chain employs TRBV20-1 and TRBJ2-1; 11 bases map to TRBD2. CDR3 length: 16 amino acids. Germline V lookup: CDR1 DFQATT, CDR2 SNEGSKA (reference sequence). Trimming removed 3 bases from V and 3 bases from J; junction bases left unmatched: 7. CDR3 DNA sequence: TGCAGTGCTAGCGGGACTAGCGGAGATCTCTACAATGAGCAGTTCTTC. Amino acid sequence: CSASGTSGDLYNEQFF.

This chain links TRBV2 with TRBJ2-1; D is perhaps TRBD2 (5 bases). Germline CDR1 and CDR2: SNHLY and FYNNEI. V lost 2 bases, J lost 4 bases, and 24 bases lay in between. The CDR3 sequence is 19 residues long. The CDR3 region is CASSEIRRSALGRYNEQFF. For the CDR3, the DNA is TGTGCCAGCAGTGAAATTAGGAGGTCGGCACTTGGGCGTTACAATGAGCAGTTCTTC.

This clonotype has only a few counts. One end of the junction fails to match germline, which may point to a read error. The CDR3 loop is CASSPGTSGGQEAQYF. In DNA, the CDR3 is TGTGCCAGCAGCCCTGGGACTAGCGGGGGCCAAGAGGCCCAGTACTTC. The V and J genes are TRBV12-3 or TRBV12-4 and TRBJ2-5; 14 nucleotides align to TRBD2. CDR3 length equals 16 residues.

The chain couples TRBV7-2 to TRBJ2-5, with 7 bases lining up with TRBD2. Germline assignment: CDR1 SGHTA and CDR2 FQGNSA. V gave up 6 bases and J gave up 0 bases; unmatched junction bases: 13. This CDR3 spans 17 amino acids. As DNA, the CDR3 is TGTGCCAGCAGTCCTACCCGAGCGGGAACATACCAAGAGACCCAGTACTTC. Residues: CASSPTRAGTYQETQYF.

This CDR3 reads CASSFKISTDTQYF. The DNA of the CDR3 is TGCGCCAGCAGCTTTAAAATTAGCACAGATACGCAGTATTTT. The rearrangement joins TRBV5-1 to TRBJ2-3; D ambiguous. V was cut by 2 bases and J by 0 bases, with 7 bases left in between. The CDR3 length is 14 residues. Per the germline V gene, CDR1 is SGHRS and CDR2 is YFSETQ.

The rearrangement uses TRBV24-1 and TRBJ2-7; 9 nucleotides match TRBD1. Germline CDR1 KGHDR, CDR2 SFDVKD. With 3 bases clipped from V and 6 bases from J, the junction kept 8 bases outside the gene matches. The CDR3 totals 15 residues. The CDR3 DNA reads as TGTGCCACCAGTGATGGAATCGGGACAGGGTTCGAGCAGTACTTC. It specifies CATSDGIGTGFEQYF.